This T cell receptor (beta chain) came from a study of cytomegalovirus exposure and HLA in healthy donors. Notes on the study in general: Later work associated roughly 15,000 TCR beta sequences with HLA alleles at 0.05 false discovery rate. Within an earlier analysis, most TCR beta V segments proved productive either about 87% or about 30% of the time.

Primers: 60 Vbeta forward and 13 Jbeta reverse. Only in-frame clones appear in the TCRdb table, and some are missing; sequencing was by immunoSEQ multiplex PCR. The sample carries roughly 180,000 clones, around four fifths recorded once. As concerns this clone: Its antigen is not known.

Despite likely unrecorded immune exposures, the donors were nominally healthy at the time of sampling. The CDR3 length is 14 residues. With V trimmed by 5 bases and J by 7 bases, 4 bases remained unmatched. Germline V gene sequence: CDR1 GTSNPN, CDR2 SVGIG (reference sequence). This TCR came from a man aged 30 to 39 in good health and CMV-seronegative. The sequenced material came from PBMCs. The rearrangement joins TRBV30 to TRBJ2-1, with 14 nucleotides matching TRBD2. In nucleotides, the CDR3 is TGTGCCTGGGTGGGGACTAGCGGGGGAAATGAGCAGTTCTTC. Translation gives CAWVGTSGGNEQFF.